These 13 T cell receptor beta chains share one sample of origin, sequenced in a study of regulatory T cells in long-lasting Graves disease. Sample time point: persistent/refractory GD, antithyroid drugs over 5 years with positive TRAb. Extracted PBMC RNA gave rise to the TCR library. Libraries of TCR beta came from iRepertoire HTBI primers plus Arm-PCR of CDR3 regions. TCRdb re-derived calls from the multiplex PCR reads in MiXCR, one entry per CDR3 protein. The data contain about 470,000 distinct CDR3 sequences, around 20% of them singletons. The specimen was peripheral blood mononuclear cells (PBMCs), collected when the disease was refractory, from a patient treated with antithyroid drugs. The receptors here all came from a female donor with Graves disease.

The V gene is TRBV7-9, the J gene TRBJ2-2; D gene ambiguous. Deletions cut 6 bases from V and 1 base from J, with 15 bases between. The CDR3 runs to 16 residues. From germline, CDR1 is SEHNR and CDR2 FQNEAQ (reference sequence). The CDR3 sequence is CASRPSARQNTGELFF. The CDR3 bases are TGTGCCAGCAGACCGTCGGCTCGGCAGAACACCGGGGAGCTGTTTTTT.

The chain joins TRBV30 to TRBJ2-6; 8 nucleotides align to TRBD1. There are 17 residues in the CDR3. The V and J ends lost 3 bases and 2 bases, in that order; junction bases with no gene match: 9. The germline V gene encodes CDR1 GTSNPN and CDR2 SVGIG (reference sequence). CDR3 DNA sequence: TGTGCCTGGAGCGCAACCCAGGGGGCTGCTGGGGCCAACGTCCTGACTTTC. Translation gives CAWSATQGAAGANVLTF.

This clonotype showed up many times. The junction differs from germline at one of its ends, possibly a read error. The chain combines TRBV29-1 with TRBJ1-2, with 7 bases matching TRBD1. Germline assignment: CDR1 SQVTM and CDR2 ANQGSEA. The CDR3 length is 12 residues. This CDR3 reads CNVVDRARGYTF. CDR3 DNA: TGCAACGTTGTAGACAGGGCCAGGGGCTACACCTTC. Using reference TRBV29-1 and TRBJ1-2 for the parts outside the CDR3, the full variable domain is SAVISQKPSRDICQRGTSLTIQCQVDSQVTMMFWYRQQPGQSLTLIATANQGSEATYESGFVIDKFPISRPNLTFSTLTVSNMSPEDSSIYLCNVVDRARGYTFGSGTRLTVV.

This clonotype has at least ten counts. The chain has TRBV12-3 or TRBV12-4 and TRBJ1-1; possibly TRBD1 for D (5 bases). The CDR3 length is 11 residues. Trimming removed 5 bases from V and 5 bases from J, with 6 bases in between. The DNA of the CDR3 is TGTGCCAGCAGTAAGGGGACTGAAGCTTTCTTT. It specifies CASSKGTEAFF.

This clonotype was counted ten times or more. The V gene is TRBV5-5, the J gene TRBJ1-5; possibly TRBD1 for D (6 bases). The germline CDR1 and CDR2 sequences are SGHKS and YYEKEE (reference sequence). This CDR3 is 15 amino acids long. V was clipped by 1 base and J by 2 bases, with 10 bases between them. The CDR3 loop is CASSLTPGGNQPQHF. The DNA for the CDR3 is TGTGCCAGCAGCTTGACCCCAGGGGGCAATCAGCCCCAGCATTTT.

About this clonotype: One junction end does not reproduce the germline sequence, and a read error may be involved. The chain links TRBV11-3 to TRBJ2-7; perhaps TRBD1 as D (6 bases). Germline V gene lookup returns CDR1 SGHNT and CDR2 YENEEA. The CDR3 runs 13 residues. CDR3 sequence: CDSSSPGQYEQYF. Written as DNA, the CDR3 is TGTGACAGCAGCTCCCCCGGACAGTACGAGCAGTACTTC.

At least ten counts were recorded for this clonotype. This chain uses TRBV5-1 with TRBJ2-7; no clear D. Germline CDR1 SGHRS, CDR2 YFSETQ. Trimming stripped 0 bases from V and 3 bases from J, with 10 bases between. CDR3 size: 14 residues. The CDR3 DNA sequence: TGCGCCAGCAGCTTGGACAGCCCCTACTACGAGCAGTACTTC. It codes for CASSLDSPYYEQYF.

The table lists this clonotype with a few counts. The CDR3 DNA follows: TGTGCCAGCAGCCCGACTACCGAGGGGACCCAGTACTTC. It yields the protein CASSPTTEGTQYF. The rearrangement joins TRBV7-6 to TRBJ2-5; possible D gene TRBD2, 5 bases. V lost 5 bases to trimming and J lost 7 bases, with 14 bases between them. Germline CDR1 SGHVS, CDR2 FNYEAQ. This CDR3 spans 13 amino acids. Filled out from reference TRBV7-6 and TRBJ2-5, the complete variable domain reads GAGVSQSPRYKVTKRGQDVALRCDPISGHVSLYWYRQALGQGPEFLTYFNYEAQQDKSGLPNDRFSAERPEGSISTLTIQRTEQRDSAMYRCASSPTTEGTQYFGPGTRLLVL.

This clonotype was detected only a few times. The J gene is TRBJ2-7, the V gene TRBV27; D remains ambiguous. V was cut by 9 bases and J by 7 bases, with 13 bases left in between. CDR3 length: 11 amino acids. Germline CDR1 MNHEY, CDR2 SMNVEV (reference sequence). The CDR3 loop reads CASARGQEQYF. DNA for the CDR3: TGTGCCAGTGCCCGTGGGCAGGAGCAGTACTTC.

This clonotype was found many times. The CDR3 region is CASRDSRSYYEQYF. CDR3 DNA: TGTGCCAGCAGGGATTCTCGGAGTTACTACGAGCAGTACTTC. The V call is TRBV2, the J call TRBJ2-7, with D hard to call. V was pared by 6 bases and J by 3 bases, with 15 bases between. CDR1 and CDR2 from the germline V gene are SNHLY and FYNNEI. The CDR3 length is 14 residues. Looking up the rest from reference TRBV2 and TRBJ2-7 gives the full variable domain: EPEVTQTPSHQVTQMGQEVILRCVPISNHLYFYWYRQILGQKVEFLVSFYNNEISEKSEIFDDQFSVERPDGSNFTLKIRSTKLEDSAMYFCASRDSRSYYEQYFGPGTRLTVT.

This clonotype came up many times. The chain joins TRBV11-2 to TRBJ2-7; a possible D gene is TRBD1 (6 bases). This CDR3 is built from 13 residues. Trimming removed 3 bases from V and 4 bases from J, with 10 bases in between. Per the germline V gene, CDR1 is SGHAT and CDR2 is FQNNGV. This CDR3 reads CASSFRGGYEQYF. The CDR3 bases are TGTGCCAGCAGCTTCAGGGGCGGGTACGAGCAGTACTTC.

This chain connects TRBV5-8 to TRBJ2-5; the match to TRBD1 covers 9 bases. The J segment lost 9 bases and the V segment lost 1 base, leaving 4 bases of the junction unmatched. There are 13 residues in the CDR3. CDR1 is SGHTS and CDR2 is YDEGEE in the germline V gene. In DNA form, the CDR3 reads TGTGCCAGCAGCTTGCGACAGGGGGAGGCCCAGTACTTC. This codes for CASSLRQGEAQYF.

This clonotype was picked up many times. This CDR3 is CASSLEQGGEQYF. DNA of the CDR3: TGTGCCAGCAGCCTGGAACAGGGTGGCGAGCAGTACTTC. The J gene is TRBJ2-7, the V gene TRBV28, with TRBD1 as a possible D gene (6 bases). In germline, CDR1 is MDHEN, CDR2 SYDVKM. Trimming cost V 6 bases and J 6 bases, with 15 bases left between them. CDR3 size: 13 residues.